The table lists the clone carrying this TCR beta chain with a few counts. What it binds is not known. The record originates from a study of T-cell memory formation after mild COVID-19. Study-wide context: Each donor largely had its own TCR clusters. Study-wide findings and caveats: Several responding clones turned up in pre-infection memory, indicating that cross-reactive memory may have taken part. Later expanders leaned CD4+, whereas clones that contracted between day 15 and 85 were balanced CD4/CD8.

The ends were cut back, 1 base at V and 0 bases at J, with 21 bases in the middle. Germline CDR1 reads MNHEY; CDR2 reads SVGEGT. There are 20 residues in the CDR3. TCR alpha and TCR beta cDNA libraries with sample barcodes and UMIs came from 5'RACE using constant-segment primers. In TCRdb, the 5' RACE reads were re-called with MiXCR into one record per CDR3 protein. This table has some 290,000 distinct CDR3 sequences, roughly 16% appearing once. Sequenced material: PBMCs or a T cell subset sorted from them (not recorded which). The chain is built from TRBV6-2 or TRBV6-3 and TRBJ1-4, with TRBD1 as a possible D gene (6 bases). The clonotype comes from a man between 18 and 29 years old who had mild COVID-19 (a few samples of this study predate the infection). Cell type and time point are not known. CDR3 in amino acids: CASSYLNWFGDNATNEKLFF. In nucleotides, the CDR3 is TGTGCCAGCAGTTACTTAAACTGGTTCGGGGACAACGCAACTAATGAAAAACTGTTTTTT.